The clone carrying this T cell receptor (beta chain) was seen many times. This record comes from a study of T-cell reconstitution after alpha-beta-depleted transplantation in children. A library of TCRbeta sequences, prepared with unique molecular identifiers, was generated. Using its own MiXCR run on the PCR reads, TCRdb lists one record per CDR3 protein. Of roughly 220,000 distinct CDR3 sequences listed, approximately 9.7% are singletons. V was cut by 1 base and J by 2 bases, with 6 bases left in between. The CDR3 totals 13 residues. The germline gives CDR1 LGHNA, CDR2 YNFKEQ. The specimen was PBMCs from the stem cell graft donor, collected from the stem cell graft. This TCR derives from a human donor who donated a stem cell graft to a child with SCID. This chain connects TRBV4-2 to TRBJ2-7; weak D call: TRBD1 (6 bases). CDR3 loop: CASSQGQAYEQYF. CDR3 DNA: TGTGCCAGCAGCCAAGGACAGGCCTACGAGCAGTACTTC.